Sequencing of this T cell receptor (beta chain) was carried out in a study of T cell responses to AZD1222 COVID-19 vaccine. Using immunoSEQ multiplex PCR, the repertoire was profiled, and TCRdb retains in-frame clones only, with some absent. The data hold under 200,000 clones, with around 94% observed a single time. Per germline, CDR1 MGHRA and CDR2 YSYEKL. The CDR3 has 14 residues. Trimming shortened V by 3 bases and J by 2 bases, and 8 bases separated the two germline ends. Sequencing used peripheral blood, obtained on day 0 of AZD1222 vaccination. The chain recombines TRBV4-1 with TRBJ1-3; no clear D. This sequence was found in an adult in good health. The CDR3 DNA reads TGCGCCAGCAGCCACCCACCCACTGGAAACACCATATATTTT. Translated, it gives CASSHPPTGNTIYF.